This T cell receptor beta chain came from a study of blood T cell repertoires in COVID-19. Study details: The origin of the acute and convalescent COVID-19 samples was the United States, Italy and Spain.

Original processing notes: Nucleated cell number was recorded as an estimate derived from reference gene primer amplification. Sequencing was performed with immunoSEQ multiplex PCR; in TCRdb, only in-frame clones are kept and a portion is missing. V and J calls and clone size follow that table, whereas D and trimming were derived from the DNA. This sample has about 62,000 clones, with roughly 90% found just once. Trimming pared 6 bases from V and 5 bases from J, leaving 14 bases between. The germline V gene encodes CDR1 MNHEY and CDR2 SVGAGI. CDR3 length: 15 amino acids. Sequenced: peripheral blood. The receptor was derived from a woman at least 80 years old with acute or convalescent COVID-19. The chain uses TRBV6-5 and TRBJ1-6, with D hard to call. CDR3 amino acids: CASSVFSTNNSPLHF. CDR3 bases: TGTGCCAGCAGCGTTTTTTCAACAAATAATTCACCCCTCCACTTT.